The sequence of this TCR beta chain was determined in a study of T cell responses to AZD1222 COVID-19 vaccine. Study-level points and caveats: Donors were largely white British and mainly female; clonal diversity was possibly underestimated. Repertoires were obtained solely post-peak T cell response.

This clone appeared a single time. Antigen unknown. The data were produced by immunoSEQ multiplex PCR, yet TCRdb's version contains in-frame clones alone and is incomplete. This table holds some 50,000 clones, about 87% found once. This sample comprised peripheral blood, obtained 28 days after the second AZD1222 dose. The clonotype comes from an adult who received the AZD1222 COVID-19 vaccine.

The CDR3 DNA is TGTGCCAGCAGCTTAGATCAGGGCCTCGATTATGGCTACACCTTC. This sequence encodes CASSLDQGLDYGYTF. The rearrangement uses TRBV7-9 and TRBJ1-2; TRBD1 is a possible D gene (5 bases). This CDR3 is built from 15 residues. Germline CDR1 reads SEHNR; CDR2 reads FQNEAQ (reference sequence). V dropped 1 base and J dropped 5 bases, with 14 bases sitting between them.